This T cell receptor beta chain comes out of a study of T cell repertoires in cytomegalovirus infection. Study context: Matching HLA type and CMV infection were both indicated by public TCR beta signatures.

Via MiXCR, TCRdb re-called the reads, giving one row per CDR3 protein. The sample yields some 800,000 distinct CDR3 sequences, approximately 32% seen once. Germline-derived CDR1 and CDR2 are SGHVS and FNYEAQ. The CDR3 has 15 amino acids. The V end was cut by 4 bases, the J end by 5 bases, with 15 bases between. On this clonotype: Its matching antigen is unknown.

The sequenced sample was cultured CD8+ T cells from PBMCs, obtained from culture after CMV antigen stimulation. The chain couples TRBV7-6 to TRBJ1-5; possibly TRBD1 for D (6 bases). The sequence came from a human donor in good health (CMV status not recorded). Some clones in this sample may be carry-over from other donors' samples. The CDR3 spells CASSSIKGGDQPQHF. The CDR3 DNA reads TGTGCCAGCAGCTCAATAAAGGGGGGGGATCAGCCCCAGCATTTT. Variable domain in full (rest from reference TRBV7-6 and TRBJ1-5): GAGVSQSPRYKVTKRGQDVALRCDPISGHVSLYWYRQALGQGPEFLTYFNYEAQQDKSGLPNDRFSAERPEGSISTLTIQRTEQRDSAMYRCASSSIKGGDQPQHFGDGTRLSIL.